The 27 T cell receptor beta chains given below trace back to one sample, sequenced in a study of blood T cell repertoires in COVID-19. The protocol was immunoSEQ multiplex PCR, while the TCRdb copy is restricted to in-frame clones and leaves out a portion. This table holds around 140,000 clones, more than 60% found once. Sequencing input: peripheral blood. These TCRs come from a man between 50 and 59 years old with acute or convalescent COVID-19.

The rearrangement uses TRBV5-1 and TRBJ1-1; D is undetermined. Germline CDR1 is SGHRS and CDR2 is YFSETQ. V was trimmed by 0 bases and J by 3 bases, leaving 12 bases between them. The CDR3 runs to 15 residues. CDR3 in amino acids: CASSLDGVTDTEAFF. The CDR3 bases are TGCGCCAGCAGCTTGGACGGGGTAACAGACACTGAAGCTTTCTTT.

The chain carries TRBV5-1 and TRBJ2-1, with 9 positions matching TRBD1. The germline V gene encodes CDR1 SGHRS and CDR2 YFSETQ. This CDR3 contains 15 residues. The trim removed 4 bases at V and 0 bases at J, leaving 2 bases unmatched. CDR3 loop: CASSRGQGSYNEQFF. In DNA form, the CDR3 reads TGCGCCAGCAGCAGGGGACAGGGCTCCTACAATGAGCAGTTCTTC.

This chain connects TRBV9 to TRBJ1-1; TRBD1 matches 7 bases. Unmatched junction bases numbered 5, after V lost 2 bases and J lost 1 base. Germline CDR1 SGDLS, CDR2 YYNGEE. CDR3 length: 15 amino acids. The CDR3 region has the DNA TGTGCCAGCAGCGTGCAGGGGGGCTGGAACACTGAAGCTTTCTTT. Translating gives CASSVQGGWNTEAFF. Filled out from reference TRBV9 and TRBJ1-1, the complete variable domain reads DSGVTQTPKHLITATGQRVTLRCSPRSGDLSVYWYQQSLDQGLQFLIQYYNGEERAKGNILERFSAQQFPDLHSELNLSSLELGDSALYFCASSVQGGWNTEAFFGQGTRLTVV.

This clone was counted only a few times. The chain employs TRBV30 and TRBJ1-2; D possibly corresponds to TRBD1 (5 bases). From germline, CDR1 is GTSNPN and CDR2 SVGIG (reference sequence). The CDR3 is 14 residues long. Deletions cut 0 bases from V and 4 bases from J, with 12 bases between. Here the CDR3 reads CAWSVPGTFYGYTF. For the CDR3, the DNA is TGTGCCTGGAGTGTACCTGGGACTTTCTATGGCTACACCTTC.

The chain employs TRBV19 and TRBJ2-2; D gene ambiguous. Trimming removed 0 bases from V and 3 bases from J, with 11 bases in between. In germline, CDR1 is LNHDA, CDR2 SQIVND (reference sequence). The CDR3 length is 16 residues. The CDR3 loop reads CASSIEVVEHTGELFF. As DNA, the CDR3 is TGTGCCAGTAGTATAGAAGTGGTAGAACACACCGGGGAGCTGTTTTTT.

This clone was detected only a few times. V gene TRBV4-1 combines with J gene TRBJ2-2; 9 bases map to TRBD1. CDR3 length: 15 amino acids. Per the germline V gene, CDR1 is MGHRA and CDR2 is YSYEKL. V lost 4 bases and J lost 3; bases outside the gene matches: 3. CDR3 in amino acids: CASSRGQGYTGELFF. In DNA, the CDR3 is TGCGCCAGCAGCCGAGGACAGGGGTACACCGGGGAGCTGTTTTTT.

The V gene is TRBV11-3, the J gene TRBJ2-2, with TRBD2 matching over 10 bases. This CDR3 spans 16 amino acids. Per germline, CDR1 SGHNT and CDR2 YENEEA. The V segment lost 2 bases and the J segment 7 bases; nucleotides outside the gene matches: 7. CDR3 DNA sequence: TGTGCCAGCAGCTTAAAAGCGGGGGGGACAGGCGGGGAGCTGTTTTTT. Protein: CASSLKAGGTGGELFF.

The V and J genes are TRBV4-2 and TRBJ2-3; 8 bases map to TRBD1. After removal of 1 base from V and 3 bases from J, the junction contained 3 bases not matched to a gene. This CDR3 contains 15 residues. Germline CDR1 and CDR2: LGHNA and YNFKEQ. DNA for the CDR3: TGTGCCAGCAGCCAAGCGGGACAGGTAACAGATACGCAGTATTTT. Translated, it gives CASSQAGQVTDTQYF.

The chain is built from TRBV12-3 or TRBV12-4 and TRBJ1-5; D not certain. This CDR3 comprises 12 residues. The V and J ends lost 6 bases and 4 bases respectively, with 7 bases between them. CDR3 region: CASSRSNQPQHF. CDR3 DNA: TGTGCCAGCAGCCGTAGTAATCAGCCCCAGCATTTT.

This sequence joins TRBV11-2 and TRBJ1-2, with D perhaps matching TRBD1 (5 bases). V lost 0 bases and J 8 bases, leaving 13 bases between the germline ends. Germline CDR1 is SGHAT and CDR2 is FQNNGV. The CDR3 runs to 14 residues. The chain's CDR3 is CASSLDQGGSGYTF. The DNA for the CDR3 is TGTGCCAGCAGCTTAGATCAGGGTGGCAGCGGCTACACCTTC.

V usage is TRBV2 and J usage is TRBJ1-1, with D unclear. This CDR3 spans 11 amino acids. The ends were cut back, 6 bases at V and 4 bases at J, with 6 bases in the middle. CDR1 and CDR2 from the germline V gene are SNHLY and FYNNEI. This CDR3 reads CASSVSTEAFF. As DNA, the CDR3 is TGTGCCAGCAGCGTATCCACTGAAGCTTTCTTT.

The chain employs TRBV27 and TRBJ1-1; 9 positions agree with TRBD1. Germline trimming cut 5 bases from V and 4 bases from J; bases unmatched to any gene: 2. This CDR3 spans 13 amino acids. CDR1 is MNHEY, CDR2 SMNVEV, per germline (reference sequence). The DNA of the CDR3 is TGTGCCAGCAGTGAACAGGGGGCCACTGAAGCTTTCTTT. Protein product: CASSEQGATEAFF.

The chain links TRBV5-1 to TRBJ2-5; weak D call: TRBD1 (6 bases). The CDR3 runs to 15 residues. From germline, CDR1 is SGHRS and CDR2 YFSETQ. With 2 bases removed from V and 5 bases from J, the gap between germline ends came to 16 bases. The CDR3: CASSLAFTGMETQYF. The DNA of the CDR3 is TGCGCCAGCAGCTTAGCCTTTACAGGGATGGAGACCCAGTACTTC. The whole variable domain, filled in from reference TRBV5-1 and TRBJ2-5, reads KAGVTQTPRYLIKTRGQQVTLSCSPISGHRSVSWYQQTPGQGLQFLFEYFSETQRNKGNFPGRFSGRQFSNSRSEMNVSTLELGDSALYLCASSLAFTGMETQYFGPGTRLLVL.

This sequence joins TRBV27 and TRBJ2-7; the D gene is possibly TRBD2 (5 bases). The germline V gene encodes CDR1 MNHEY and CDR2 SMNVEV (reference sequence). V was shortened by 5 bases and J by 1 base, with 18 bases between the two germline ends. The CDR3 is 16 residues long. The CDR3, as DNA: TGTGCCAGCAGTCTCAACGTGGGCGGGTCATCCTACGAGCAGTACTTC. Protein product: CASSLNVGGSSYEQYF.

The chain joins TRBV25-1 to TRBJ1-2; D is perhaps TRBD1 (6 bases). This CDR3 has 16 residues. V was pared by 2 bases and J by 6 bases, with 19 bases between. CDR1 and CDR2 from the germline V gene are MGHDK and SYGVNS. CDR3 nucleotides: TGTGCCAGCAGTGAAGTTAGGGCAGGGGAAAATAATGGCTACACCTTC. This encodes CASSEVRAGENNGYTF.

Only a few counts were recorded for this clone. The chain combines TRBV2 with TRBJ1-2; no firm D call. The CDR3 has 15 amino acids. The V and J ends lost 7 bases and 6 bases respectively, with 21 bases between them. Germline V CDR1 and CDR2: SNHLY, FYNNEI. The CDR3 DNA follows: TGTGCCAGCAAAGAGGGAGGGTCGCAACTTCATGGCTACACCTTC. Its protein is CASKEGGSQLHGYTF.

This clone was picked up one time. This chain connects TRBV7-2 to TRBJ1-2; maybe TRBD1 (5 bases). Per germline, CDR1 SGHTA and CDR2 FQGNSA. The CDR3 spans 14 residues. The V end was cut by 5 bases, the J end by 2 bases, with 12 bases between. CDR3 residues: CASSPRAGNYGYTF. CDR3 DNA: TGTGCCAGCAGCCCCCGGGCAGGGAACTATGGCTACACCTTC.

V and J are TRBV9 and TRBJ2-3, with TRBD2 identical over 7 bases. Germline V gene lookup returns CDR1 SGDLS and CDR2 YYNGEE. V shed 0 bases, J shed 3 bases, and the junction held 7 bases outside the gene matches. The CDR3 spans 16 residues. This CDR3 reads CASSVGRGVRTDTQYF. The CDR3 nucleotides read TGTGCCAGCAGCGTAGGACGGGGGGTTAGGACAGATACGCAGTATTTT.

This clone appeared many times. V usage is TRBV5-1 and J usage is TRBJ1-1; TRBD1 aligns across 10 bases. Germline-derived CDR1 and CDR2 are SGHRS and YFSETQ. V dropped 4 bases and J dropped 1; count of bases not matched to a gene: 1. There are 14 residues in the CDR3. The CDR3 DNA follows: TGCGCCAGCAGCCGGGACAGGGGGAACACTGAAGCTTTCTTT. Residues: CASSRDRGNTEAFF. Complete variable domain (other parts from reference TRBV5-1 and TRBJ1-1): KAGVTQTPRYLIKTRGQQVTLSCSPISGHRSVSWYQQTPGQGLQFLFEYFSETQRNKGNFPGRFSGRQFSNSRSEMNVSTLELGDSALYLCASSRDRGNTEAFFGQGTRLTVV.

V and J are TRBV2 and TRBJ2-7, with 7 nucleotides matching TRBD2. V shed 6 bases and J 5 bases; nucleotides not matched to a gene: 10. The germline V gene encodes CDR1 SNHLY and CDR2 FYNNEI. This CDR3 has 14 residues. The CDR3 DNA reads as TGTGCCAGCAGCGTGGGAACTAGCGTCCACGAGCAGTACTTC. Protein sequence: CASSVGTSVHEQYF.

The rearrangement joins TRBV3-1 (or the pseudogene TRBV3-2) to TRBJ1-4; no clear D gene. The CDR3 covers 15 residues. The germline V gene encodes CDR1 LGHDT and CDR2 YNNKEL (reference sequence). V gave up 1 base and J gave up 3 bases, with 9 bases separating them. DNA of the CDR3: TGTGCCAGCAGCCAAGGGCCGTCTTCTAATGAAAAACTGTTTTTT. Encoded protein: CASSQGPSSNEKLFF.

The chain has TRBV18 and TRBJ2-2, with 8 nucleotides matching TRBD1. Germline CDR1 is KGHSH and CDR2 is LQKENI. V gave up 6 bases and J gave up 5 bases; unmatched junction bases: 8. This CDR3 is built from 15 residues. In nucleotides, the CDR3 is TGTGCCAGCTCTGCTCAGGGGGCGCGGACCGGGGAGCTGTTTTTT. Protein sequence: CASSAQGARTGELFF. Based on the CDR3 plus reference TRBV18 and TRBJ2-2, the full variable domain is NAGVMQNPRHLVRRRGQEARLRCSPMKGHSHVYWYRQLPEEGLKFMVYLQKENIIDESGMPKERFSAEFPKEGPSILRIQQVVRGDSAAYFCASSAQGARTGELFFGEGSRLTVL.

The gene calls are TRBV7-9 and TRBJ2-7; TRBD2 matches at 8 bases. Per the germline V gene, CDR1 is SEHNR and CDR2 is FQNEAQ (reference sequence). The V segment lost 4 bases and the J segment 3 bases; nucleotides outside the gene matches: 5. The CDR3 has 14 residues. The DNA of the CDR3 is TGTGCCAGCAGCTCTGCCCGGGGGGGCTACGAGCAGTACTTC. It translates to CASSSARGGYEQYF.

The V gene is TRBV7-9, the J gene TRBJ1-1; TRBD1 matches at 7 bases. The V gene end was trimmed by 4 bases and the J gene end by 2 bases; junction bases not matched to a gene: 7. CDR3 length: 15 residues. Germline V gives CDR1 SEHNR, CDR2 FQNEAQ (reference sequence). The CDR3 coding sequence is TGTGCCAGCAGCTCAAACAGGGGTCTCAACACTGAAGCTTTCTTT. This gives the protein CASSSNRGLNTEAFF.

CDR3 nucleotide sequence: TGTGCCAGTAGTATAGAAGACAGGGGCAATCAGCCCCAGCATTTT. Translating it yields CASSIEDRGNQPQHF. The genes are TRBV19 and TRBJ1-5, with 7 bases that match TRBD1. The CDR3 spans 15 residues. The germline V gene has CDR1 LNHDA and CDR2 SQIVND (reference sequence). V shed 0 bases and J 2 bases; nucleotides not matched to a gene: 1.

CDR3 DNA sequence: TGCAGCGTCGGGAGGGGCAGGGATCAGCCCCAGCATTTT. Protein sequence: CSVGRGRDQPQHF. The rearrangement uses TRBV29-1 and TRBJ1-5, with D maybe TRBD1 (5 bases). Trimming cost V 6 bases and J 5 bases, with 14 bases left between them. The CDR3 loop spans 13 amino acids. Germline CDR1 and CDR2: SQVTM and ANQGSEA.

The chain has TRBV6-2 or TRBV6-3 and TRBJ2-2, with 10 nucleotides matching TRBD2. Per the germline V gene, CDR1 is MNHEY and CDR2 is SVGEGT. The CDR3 loop spans 19 amino acids. V gave up 4 bases and J gave up 3 bases; unmatched junction bases: 14. The CDR3 DNA is TGTGCCAGCAGTTCCGTCCGGGGAGCGGGGGGGCGCCACACCGGGGAGCTGTTTTTT. Its translation is CASSSVRGAGGRHTGELFF.